This TCR beta chain was sequenced for a study of blood T cell repertoires in COVID-19. Study information: Acute and convalescent COVID-19 specimens originated in the United States, Italy and Spain.

This CDR3 is 15 amino acids long. The V gene end was trimmed by 3 bases and the J gene end by 4 bases; junction bases not matched to a gene: 5. Germline V gene data show CDR1 as LNHNV and CDR2 as YYDKDF (reference sequence). The authors' processing: Reference gene primer amplification gave estimated nucleated cell counts. Only in-frame clones appear in the TCRdb table, and some are missing; sequencing was by immunoSEQ multiplex PCR. V and J calls and clone size follow that table, whereas D and trimming were derived from the DNA. The repertoire holds some 45,000 clones, with around 92% as singletons. The sequence was obtained from a human donor in a cohort sampled during active COVID-19. Sequencing was performed on peripheral blood. The chain carries TRBV15 and TRBJ1-1; 10 bases fit TRBD1. CDR3 sequence: CATSSTDRGFTEAFF. The CDR3 DNA reads TGTGCCACCAGCAGTACGGACAGGGGGTTCACTGAAGCTTTCTTT. Using reference TRBV15 and TRBJ1-1 for the parts outside the CDR3, the full variable domain is DAMVIQNPRYQVTQFGKPVTLSCSQTLNHNVMYWYQQKSSQAPKLLFHYYDKDFNNEADTPDNFQSRRPNTSFCFLDIRSPGLGDTAMYLCATSSTDRGFTEAFFGQGTRLTVV.